A selection of T cell receptor beta chains follows, all from one sample in a study of blood T cell repertoires in COVID-19. Generated by immunoSEQ multiplex PCR, the TCRdb table keeps only in-frame clones and is missing some. The sample yields about 110,000 clones, around 90% seen once. The sequencing sample was made of peripheral blood. These receptors all stem from a human donor in a cohort sampled during active COVID-19. CDR3s include the opening cysteine and the closing phenylalanine or tryptophan. The order of the fields is J gene, D gene, clone size, V gene, CDR3 protein, CDR3 DNA. A D gene is named only where the DNA matches it firmly. Size values are once, few and many counts, or a class for expanded clones, and some rows have none.

>TRBJ2-3|TRBD2|-|TRBV9
CASSVGTSGLDTQYF
TGTGCCAGCAGCGTAGGGACTAGCGGTTTAGATACGCAGTATTTT
>TRBJ2-1|-|-|TRBV19
CASSIVDSRGREQFF
TGTGCCAGTAGTATAGTCGACAGCAGGGGTAGGGAGCAGTTCTTC
>TRBJ2-7|TRBD2|-|TRBV5-4
CASSSRLAGGPREQYF
TGTGCCAGCAGCTCCCGGCTCGCGGGGGGGCCGCGGGAGCAGTACTTC
>TRBJ1-5|-|-|TRBV5-3
CARSFKVGQPQHF
TGTGCCAGAAGTTTCAAAGTCGGGCAGCCCCAGCATTTT
>TRBJ2-1|-|-|TRBV4-1
CASSQDGGSSYNEQFF
TGCGCCAGCAGCCAAGATGGTGGGAGCTCCTACAATGAGCAGTTCTTC
>TRBJ2-7|-|-|TRBV12-3/TRBV12-4
CASSPEGVQYF
TGTGCCAGCAGCCCCGAGGGGGTGCAGTACTTC
>TRBJ1-4|-|once|TRBV28
CASSSPTVLNEKLFF
TGTGCCAGCAGTTCCCCGACAGTTCTTAATGAAAAACTGTTTTTT
>TRBJ2-3|-|-|TRBV5-8
CASSAGLAPTSSTDTQYF
TGTGCCAGCAGCGCCGGGCTAGCGCCTACCTCTAGCACAGATACGCAGTATTTT
>TRBJ2-3|-|-|TRBV19
CASKRTLTSTDTQYF
TGTGCCAGTAAAAGGACACTTACTAGCACAGATACGCAGTATTTT
>TRBJ1-2|-|-|TRBV9
CASSAPGVSAGYTF
TGTGCCAGCAGCGCTCCAGGGGTATCGGCTGGCTACACCTTC
>TRBJ2-3|TRBD2|-|TRBV4-2
CASSQGNSGGTDTQYF
TGTGCCAGCAGCCAAGGGAATAGCGGGGGCACAGATACGCAGTATTTT
>TRBJ2-3|TRBD2|-|TRBV5-1
CASSPIGGAITDTQYF
TGCGCCAGCAGCCCCATCGGGGGGGCAATCACAGATACGCAGTATTTT
>TRBJ2-7|-|-|TRBV13
CASSTRVGGVYEQYF
TGTGCCAGCAGCACCCGTGTCGGCGGAGTCTACGAGCAGTACTTC
>TRBJ1-2|-|once|TRBV28
CASSQLEYNNYGYTF
TGTGCCAGCAGCCAACTCGAGTATAATAACTATGGCTACACCTTC
>TRBJ1-1|-|-|TRBV19
CASSISGVDTEAFF
TGTGCCAGTAGTATATCAGGGGTCGACACTGAAGCTTTCTTT
>TRBJ1-1|-|-|TRBV11-2
CASSLGSGGSGGSGAFF
TGTGCCAGCAGCTTGGGATCTGGGGGGTCAGGCGGGAGCGGGGCTTTCTTT
>TRBJ2-1|TRBD2|-|TRBV27
CASSSSYTSGSFYNEQFF
TGTGCCAGCAGTTCCTCCTATACTAGCGGGAGTTTCTACAATGAGCAGTTCTTC
>TRBJ2-1|-|-|TRBV6-5
CASSPSGTSYNEQFF
TGTGCCAGCAGTCCGTCCGGGACTTCCTACAATGAGCAGTTCTTC
>TRBJ2-3|-|-|TRBV18
CASSPSAGSWSTDTQYF
TGTGCCAGCTCACCATCGGCAGGGTCATGGAGCACAGATACGCAGTATTTT
>TRBJ2-5|TRBD2|-|TRBV9
CASSAGLAGGGTQYF
TGTGCCAGCAGCGCCGGACTAGCGGGGGGAGGGACCCAGTACTTC
>TRBJ2-2|-|once|TRBV3-1/TRBV3-2
CASSQVTGFGGELFF
TGTGCCAGCAGTCAAGTGACAGGATTTGGCGGGGAGCTGTTTTTT
>TRBJ1-1|-|-|TRBV4-1
CASSQESGFEAFF
TGCGCCAGCAGCCAAGAATCAGGATTTGAAGCTTTCTTT
>TRBJ1-1|-|-|TRBV6-2/TRBV6-3
CASSYSTRGGHTEAFF
TGTGCCAGCAGTTACTCGACCAGGGGCGGGCACACTGAAGCTTTCTTT
>TRBJ1-5|-|-|TRBV18
CASSTGGVGQPQHF
TGTGCCAGCTCCACCGGGGGGGTGGGTCAGCCCCAGCATTTT
>TRBJ2-3|TRBD2|once|TRBV2
CASGGLAANTDTQYF
TGTGCCAGCGGGGGACTAGCGGCGAACACAGATACGCAGTATTTT
>TRBJ1-1|-|-|TRBV28
CASSLSTEAFF
TGTGCCAGCAGTTTATCAACTGAAGCTTTCTTT
>TRBJ2-7|-|-|TRBV11-2
CASSFIQGTYEQYF
TGTGCCAGCAGCTTCATCCAGGGCACCTACGAGCAGTACTTC
>TRBJ2-2|TRBD1|-|TRBV6-2/TRBV6-3
CASSYTGTGHGELFF
TGTGCCAGCAGTTACACCGGGACAGGGCACGGGGAGCTGTTTTTT
>TRBJ2-7|-|-|TRBV28
CASSFYLSAGKSYEQYF
TGTGCCAGCAGTTTCTACTTATCGGCAGGGAAATCCTACGAGCAGTACTTC
>TRBJ2-2|-|-|TRBV6-5
CASSYSGGPTGELFF
TGTGCCAGCAGTTACTCTGGCGGCCCTACGGGGGAGCTGTTTTTT
>TRBJ2-7|-|few|TRBV29-1
CSARAENSYEQYF
TGCAGCGCCCGTGCGGAGAACTCCTACGAGCAGTACTTC
>TRBJ2-1|-|-|TRBV7-9
CASSLRGTPGRDEQFF
TGTGCCAGCAGCTTAAGGGGGACCCCTGGCCGAGATGAGCAGTTCTTC
>TRBJ2-1|-|-|TRBV11-2
CASSQPQGTYNEQFF
TGTGCCAGCAGCCAACCACAGGGCACCTACAATGAGCAGTTCTTC
>TRBJ2-3|TRBD2|-|TRBV11-2
CASSTFLSPAGGGDTQYF
TGTGCCAGCAGCACCTTTTTATCTCCAGCGGGGGGGGGAGATACGCAGTATTTT
>TRBJ1-1|TRBD1|-|TRBV10-3
CAISGTGAKNTEAFF
TGTGCCATCAGTGGGACAGGGGCGAAGAACACTGAAGCTTTCTTT
>TRBJ2-3|TRBD2|-|TRBV15
CATSRGLAATTDTQYF
TGTGCCACCAGCAGAGGGCTAGCGGCAACCACAGATACGCAGTATTTT
>TRBJ2-5|TRBD1|-|TRBV6-5
CASSSWDRLRQETQYF
TGTGCCAGCAGTTCTTGGGACAGGCTCCGACAAGAGACCCAGTACTTC
>TRBJ1-1|TRBD1|-|TRBV7-9
CASSPGGSTEAFF
TGTGCCAGCAGCCCAGGGGGTTCCACTGAAGCTTTCTTT
>TRBJ1-2|-|-|TRBV3-1/TRBV3-2
CASSQGGNSGYTF
TGTGCCAGCAGCCAGGGAGGGAATAGTGGCTACACCTTC
>TRBJ1-2|TRBD1|-|TRBV4-1
CASSQVPGQLLYGYTF
TGCGCCAGCAGCCAAGTCCCGGGACAGCTTCTCTATGGCTACACCTTC
>TRBJ2-7|-|few|TRBV19
CASSIDTAQREQYF
TGTGCCAGTAGTATAGATACAGCACAAAGGGAGCAGTACTTC
>TRBJ1-1|TRBD1|-|TRBV7-2
CASSLARGTALKAFF
TGTGCCAGCAGCTTAGCAAGGGGGACAGCACTTAAAGCTTTCTTT
>TRBJ2-2|-|-|TRBV2
CASSLGPGELFF
TGTGCCAGCAGTCTAGGTCCCGGGGAGCTGTTTTTT
>TRBJ2-7|-|once|TRBV5-6
CASSLWAGVGSEQYF
TGTGCCAGCAGCTTGTGGGCAGGGGTTGGAAGCGAGCAGTACTTC
>TRBJ1-1|-|-|TRBV27
CASRSYVRRGTNTEAFF
TGTGCCAGCAGGTCATATGTTCGAAGGGGGACGAACACTGAAGCTTTCTTT
>TRBJ1-1|-|-|TRBV4-2
CASSQETKKGAFF
TGTGCCAGCAGCCAAGAAACTAAGAAAGGAGCTTTCTTT
>TRBJ2-7|TRBD2|-|TRBV18
CASSPPGLAGGRYEQYF
TGTGCCAGCTCACCACCGGGACTAGCGGGAGGTCGTTACGAGCAGTACTTC
>TRBJ1-1|-|-|TRBV27
CASSSGAGRRNTEAFF
TGTGCCAGCAGTTCCGGGGCGGGGAGAAGGAACACTGAAGCTTTCTTT
>TRBJ1-1|TRBD1|-|TRBV6-5
CASSYSQGGNTEAFF
TGTGCCAGCAGTTACTCACAGGGGGGGAACACTGAAGCTTTCTTT
>TRBJ2-5|TRBD2|-|TRBV11-1
CASSPGLAGVQETQYF
TGTGCCAGCAGTCCCGGACTAGCGGGGGTCCAAGAGACCCAGTACTTC
>TRBJ2-1|-|-|TRBV3-1/TRBV3-2
CASSQGGPAGRRTGAFF
TGTGCCAGCAGCCAAGGGGGCCCGGCAGGCCGCCGGACCGGCGCGTTCTTC